These T cell receptor beta chains were read from a single sample in a study of CD8+CD57+ T cells in acquired aplastic anemia. TCRdb fed the reads into MiXCR, producing one record per CDR3 protein. This sample has about 290,000 distinct CDR3 sequences, with approximately 60% found just once. The sequencing sample was made of sorted CD4+, CD8+, or CD8+CD57+ T cells (not recorded which) from PBMCs. These receptors were obtained from a human donor with aplastic anemia. The CDR3 runs from the conserved cysteine through the conserved F or W. A D gene is named only where the DNA matches it firmly. Rows give clone size only sometimes, using once, few, many, or a class for an expanded clone.

v_call	j_call	clone_size	d_call	cdr3_aa	cdr3_nt
TRBV3-1	TRBJ1-2	NA	TRBD1	CASSTGTANYGYTF	TGTGCCAGCAGCACGGGGACAGCTAACTATGGCTACACCTTC
TRBV7-9	TRBJ2-7	NA	TRBD2	CASSPPLAVPYEQYF	TGTGCCAGCAGCCCCCCACTAGCGGTTCCCTACGAGCAGTACTTC
TRBV2	TRBJ2-3	few	NA	CASSDGQTHTDTQYF	TGTGCCAGCAGTGATGGGCAGACCCACACAGATACGCAGTATTTT
TRBV25-1	TRBJ1-4	few	NA	CASSEWVAGSNEKLFF	TGTGCCAGCAGTGAATGGGTGGCAGGGAGTAATGAAAAACTGTTTTTT
TRBV29-1	TRBJ2-5	few	TRBD2	CSVGRTSGETQYF	TGCAGTGTTGGCCGGACTAGTGGGGAGACCCAGTACTTC
TRBV27	TRBJ2-7	NA	NA	CASSPRTETSYEQYF	TGTGCCAGCAGTCCCCGGACAGAAACATCCTACGAGCAGTACTTC
TRBV19	TRBJ2-7	NA	TRBD1	CASSTSTDRGRGEQYF	TGTGCCAGTAGTACCTCAACGGACAGGGGAAGGGGCGAGCAGTACTTC
TRBV4-1	TRBJ2-1	NA	TRBD2	CASSPKPSGGYFNEQFF	TGCGCCAGCAGCCCAAAACCTAGCGGGGGGTATTTCAATGAGCAGTTCTTC
TRBV12-3/TRBV12-4	TRBJ1-1	many	NA	CASTWTMGDKAFF	TGTGCCAGCACCTGGACTATGGGGGATAAAGCTTTCTTT
TRBV5-1	TRBJ2-5	NA	TRBD1	CASKTGGQETQYF	TGCGCCAGCAAGACAGGGGGACAAGAGACCCAGTACTTC
TRBV10-1	TRBJ1-1	NA	TRBD1	CASSEGQGMNTEAFF	TGCGCCAGCAGCGAGGGACAGGGGATGAACACTGAAGCTTTCTTT
TRBV5-1	TRBJ2-3	many	TRBD2	CASSNSGRSGDTQYF	TGCGCCAGCTCAAATAGCGGGAGGTCCGGGGATACGCAGTATTTT
TRBV10-3	TRBJ1-6	NA	NA	CAVTGTDGNSPLHF	TGTGCCGTTACCGGGACCGATGGGAATTCACCCCTCCACTTT
TRBV20-1	TRBJ1-5	NA	NA	CSAASGSGNQPQHF	TGCAGTGCAGCTAGCGGTAGTGGCAATCAGCCCCAGCATTTT
TRBV2	TRBJ2-5	NA	NA	CASIFQGSETQYF	TGTGCCAGCATTTTTCAGGGGTCAGAGACCCAGTACTTC
TRBV30	TRBJ1-5	few	TRBD1	CAWNYTGTGVVSNQPQHF	TGTGCCTGGAATTACACCGGGACAGGGGTGGTGAGCAATCAGCCCCAGCATTTT
TRBV5-1	TRBJ1-1	few	TRBD1	CASSLGQGLNTEAFF	TGCGCCAGCAGCTTGGGACAGGGCTTGAATACTGAAGCTTTCTTT
TRBV5-4	TRBJ2-3	once	NA	CASSYGGRDTQYF	TGTGCCAGCAGCTACGGGGGGCGAGATACGCAGTATTTT
TRBV12-3/TRBV12-4	TRBJ2-7	many	NA	CASSLGQESTYEQYF	TGTGCCAGCAGTTTAGGACAAGAAAGCACCTACGAGCAGTACTTC
TRBV20-1	TRBJ2-7	NA	TRBD1	CSAATGAYEQYF	TGCAGTGCGGCAACAGGGGCGTACGAGCAGTACTTC
TRBV10-3	TRBJ2-3	NA	TRBD1	CAISVGDRGGGADTQYF	TGTGCCATCAGTGTGGGGGACAGGGGGGGGGGAGCAGATACGCAGTATTTT
TRBV2	TRBJ1-4	NA	TRBD1	CASGVTGAYRKLFF	TGTGCCAGCGGTGTCACAGGGGCGTACCGAAAACTGTTTTTT
TRBV10-3	TRBJ1-1	NA	NA	CAISDGGRAGNTEAFF	TGTGCCATCAGTGATGGCGGCAGGGCAGGGAACACTGAAGCTTTCTTT
TRBV7-8	TRBJ2-5	NA	TRBD1	CASSLGSRTGRYETQYF	TGTGCCAGCAGCTTAGGATCCCGGACAGGGCGGTATGAGACCCAGTACTTC
TRBV20-1	TRBJ1-6	NA	NA	CSATPLHF	TGCAGTGCTACACCCCTCCACTTT
TRBV7-9	TRBJ1-2	NA	NA	CASSLAPGGGYGYTF	TGTGCCAGCAGCTTAGCGCCCGGGGGCGGTTATGGCTACACCTTC
TRBV5-1	TRBJ1-1	many	NA	CASSLAENTEAFF	TGTGCCAGCAGTTTAGCGGAGAACACTGAAGCTTTCTTT
TRBV19	TRBJ2-2	NA	NA	CASSISASTGELFF	TGTGCCAGTAGTATCTCGGCTAGCACCGGGGAGCTGTTTTTT
TRBV24-1	TRBJ2-7	NA	NA	CATSGGAGSFEQYF	TGTGCCACCAGTGGCGGGGCAGGGTCCTTCGAGCAGTACTTC
TRBV20-1	TRBJ2-3	few	NA	CSALQVPDTQYF	TGCAGTGCCCTCCAGGTGCCAGATACGCAGTATTTT
TRBV7-9	TRBJ1-4	NA	TRBD1	CASSSTWEGQFYF	TGTGCCAGCAGCTCTACCTGGGAGGGACAGTTCTATTTT
TRBV13	TRBJ2-2	NA	NA	CASSLDIGELSF	TGTGCCAGCAGCTTGGACATCGGGGAGCTGTCTTTT
TRBV19	TRBJ2-7	NA	TRBD1	CASSPGTGHYEQYF	TGTGCCAGTAGTCCAGGGACAGGGCACTACGAGCAGTACTTC
TRBV19	TRBJ1-2	NA	NA	CAVEDSNYGYTF	TGTGCCGTAGAGGACAGTAACTATGGCTACACCTTC
TRBV18	TRBJ1-4	NA	NA	CASSPGTSLGEKLFF	TGTGCCAGCTCACCAGGGACTTCCCTCGGTGAAAAACTGTTTTTT
TRBV10-3	TRBJ1-2	NA	TRBD1	CAISRQGANYGYTF	TGTGCCATCAGTAGACAGGGGGCTAACTATGGCTACACCTTC